These 4 T cell receptor beta chains originate from one sample sequenced in a study of shared clonotypes between healthy human individuals. Profiled with immunoSEQ multiplex PCR; TCRdb holds only in-frame clones, not every one. The sample lists about 1.1 million clones; 60% to 80% were seen once. Sequencing was done on a sample of memory CD4+ T cells from PBMCs. Subset described: CD45RA-negative fraction. The receptors shown here come from a man aged 18 to 29 in good health. Some clones in this sample may be carry-over from other donors' samples.

This clone was found a few times. Given a much more abundant clone one base away, this may be a read error. This rearrangement joins TRBV30 to TRBJ1-5; D is undetermined. Deletions cut 1 base from V and 5 bases from J, with 12 bases between. Germline V gene sequence: CDR1 GTSNPN, CDR2 SVGIG (reference sequence). The CDR3 consists of 14 residues. In DNA form, the CDR3 reads TGTGCCTGGAGTGGGGGTTTATGGGATCAGCCCCAGCATTTT. Translation gives CAWSGGLWDQPQHF.

This clone was found a few times. J is TRBJ2-2 and V is TRBV5-4; D not certain. The CDR3 has 15 amino acids. Germline values: CDR1 SGHNT, CDR2 YYREEE (reference sequence). V lost 4 bases to trimming and J lost 5 bases, with 15 bases between them. The CDR3 loop reads CASSPPGPATGELFF. DNA for the CDR3: TGTGCCAGCAGCCCCCCCGGCCCAGCGACCGGGGAGCTGTTTTTT.

This chain links TRBV5-1 with TRBJ1-2; D not resolved. The CDR3 spans 15 residues. Trimming removed 0 bases at V and 5 bases at J, with 14 bases between. CDR1 SGHRS and CDR2 YFSETQ come from the germline V gene. The CDR3 protein is CASSLEGPPGYGYTF. The CDR3 DNA follows: TGCGCCAGCAGCTTGGAGGGTCCGCCGGGGTATGGCTACACCTTC.

V is TRBV7-2 and J is TRBJ2-1, with 8 bases that match TRBD2. The length of the CDR3 is 17 residues. The V segment lost 6 bases and the J segment 3 bases; nucleotides outside the gene matches: 13. The germline V gene has CDR1 SGHTA and CDR2 FQGNSA. CDR3: CASSYESGGASYNEQFF. In DNA, the CDR3 is TGTGCCAGCAGTTACGAGTCGGGAGGGGCGAGCTACAATGAGCAGTTCTTC.